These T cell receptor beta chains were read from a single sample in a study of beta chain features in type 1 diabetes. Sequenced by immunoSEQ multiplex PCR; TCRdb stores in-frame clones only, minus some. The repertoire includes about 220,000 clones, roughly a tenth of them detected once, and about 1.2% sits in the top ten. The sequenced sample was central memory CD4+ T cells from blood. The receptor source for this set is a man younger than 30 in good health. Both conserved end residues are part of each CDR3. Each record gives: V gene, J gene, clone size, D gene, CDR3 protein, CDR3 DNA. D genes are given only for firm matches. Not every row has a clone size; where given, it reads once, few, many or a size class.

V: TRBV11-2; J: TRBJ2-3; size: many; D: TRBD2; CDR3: CASSFIAGALDTQYF; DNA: TGTGCCAGCAGCTTTATAGCGGGAGCATTGGATACGCAGTATTTT
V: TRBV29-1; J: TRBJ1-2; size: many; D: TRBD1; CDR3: CSVGTGAVYGYTF; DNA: TGCAGCGTTGGGACAGGGGCCGTCTATGGCTACACCTTC
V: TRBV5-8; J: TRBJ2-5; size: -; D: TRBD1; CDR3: CASSNSGTGRETQYF; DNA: TGTGCCAGCAGCAATTCCGGGACAGGGAGGGAGACCCAGTACTTC
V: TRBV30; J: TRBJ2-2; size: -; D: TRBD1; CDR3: CAWSVRRTGEAGELFF; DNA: TGTGCCTGGAGTGTAAGGAGGACAGGGGAGGCCGGGGAGCTGTTTTTT
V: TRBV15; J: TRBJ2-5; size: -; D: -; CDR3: CATSIRREETQYF; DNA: TGTGCCACCAGCATCAGGAGGGAAGAGACCCAGTACTTC
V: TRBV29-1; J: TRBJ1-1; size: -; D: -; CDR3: CSVGRTEAFF; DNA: TGCAGCGTCGGACGGACTGAAGCTTTCTTT
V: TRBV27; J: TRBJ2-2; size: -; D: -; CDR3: CASSLNGGTGELFF; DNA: TGTGCCAGCAGTTTAAACGGGGGCACCGGGGAGCTGTTTTTT
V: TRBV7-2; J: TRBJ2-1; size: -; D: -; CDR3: CASSPQAGSRLPFF; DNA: TGTGCCAGCAGCCCCCAGGCAGGTAGCCGCCTCCCGTTCTTC
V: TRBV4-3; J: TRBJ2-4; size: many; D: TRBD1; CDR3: CASSQVTGVNIQYF; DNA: TGCGCCAGCAGCCAAGTAACAGGGGTGAACATTCAGTACTTC
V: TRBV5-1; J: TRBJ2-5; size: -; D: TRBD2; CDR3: CASSSEREQETQYF; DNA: TGCGCCAGCAGCTCCGAGCGGGAACAAGAGACCCAGTACTTC
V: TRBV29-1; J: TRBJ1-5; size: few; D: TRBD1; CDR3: CSVGEGQGQPQHF; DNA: TGCAGCGTTGGTGAGGGACAGGGCCAGCCCCAGCATTTT
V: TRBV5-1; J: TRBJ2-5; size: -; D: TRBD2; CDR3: CASSTLLAGGPETQYF; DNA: TGCGCCAGCAGCACGTTACTAGCGGGAGGGCCGGAGACCCAGTACTTC
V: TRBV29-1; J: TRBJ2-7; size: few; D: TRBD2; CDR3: CSVGWREGLNEQYF; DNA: TGCAGCGTTGGCTGGCGGGAGGGCCTGAACGAGCAGTACTTC
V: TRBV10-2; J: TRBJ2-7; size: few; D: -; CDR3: CASPRPYYEQYF; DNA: TGCGCCAGCCCGAGGCCCTACTACGAGCAGTACTTC
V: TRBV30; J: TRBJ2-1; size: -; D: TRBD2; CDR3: CAWSQEILAGSYGGKFF; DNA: TGTGCCTGGAGTCAAGAAATACTAGCGGGATCTTACGGCGGCAAGTTCTTC
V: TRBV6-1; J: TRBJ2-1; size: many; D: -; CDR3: CASSDWSSYNEQFF; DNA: TGTGCCAGCAGTGATTGGAGCTCCTACAATGAGCAGTTCTTC
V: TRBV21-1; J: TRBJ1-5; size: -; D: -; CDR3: CASTPTVNSQPQHF; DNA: TGTGCCAGCACCCCCACGGTAAACAGTCAGCCCCAGCATTTT
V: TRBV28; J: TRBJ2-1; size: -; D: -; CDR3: CASKTVYNEQFF; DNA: TGTGCCAGCAAGACGGTATACAATGAGCAGTTCTTC
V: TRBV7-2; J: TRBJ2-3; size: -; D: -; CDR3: CASSLDGNTDTQYF; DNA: TGTGCCAGCAGCTTAGACGGGAACACAGATACGCAGTATTTT
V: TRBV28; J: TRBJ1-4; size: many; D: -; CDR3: CASRGQTAGEKLFF; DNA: TGTGCCAGCCGAGGGCAGACTGCGGGAGAAAAACTGTTTTTT
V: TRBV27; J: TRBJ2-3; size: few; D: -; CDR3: CASSFRPGARPRTDTQYF; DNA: TGTGCCAGCAGTTTTCGCCCCGGGGCTCGCCCCCGCACAGATACGCAGTATTTT
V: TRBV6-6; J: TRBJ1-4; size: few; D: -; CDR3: CASSRDGNEKLFF; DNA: TGTGCCAGCAGTAGGGACGGTAATGAAAAACTGTTTTTT
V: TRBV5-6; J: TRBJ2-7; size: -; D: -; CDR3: CASKRRDRTYEQYF; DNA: TGTGCCAGCAAGCGGCGGGACCGCACCTACGAGCAGTACTTC
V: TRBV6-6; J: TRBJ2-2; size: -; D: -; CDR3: CASSSDRKTGELFF; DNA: TGTGCCAGCAGTTCGGACAGAAAAACCGGGGAGCTGTTTTTT
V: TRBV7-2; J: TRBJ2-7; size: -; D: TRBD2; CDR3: CASSLGLAEGNKQYF; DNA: TGTGCCAGCAGCTTGGGACTAGCGGAGGGGAACAAGCAGTACTTC
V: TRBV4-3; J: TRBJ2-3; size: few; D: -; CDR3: CASSQGVLSSGDTQYF; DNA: TGCGCCAGCAGCCAAGGCGTCCTTAGTAGCGGAGATACGCAGTATTTT
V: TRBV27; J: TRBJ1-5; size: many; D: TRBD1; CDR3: CASRRTGLSQPQHF; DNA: TGTGCCAGCAGAAGGACAGGGTTGAGTCAGCCCCAGCATTTT
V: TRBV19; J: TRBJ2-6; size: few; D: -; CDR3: CAAAGTGANVLTF; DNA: TGTGCCGCGGCGGGGACTGGGGCCAACGTCCTGACTTTC
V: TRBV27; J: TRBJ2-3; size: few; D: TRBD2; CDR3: CASSPWGLAGVADTQYF; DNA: TGTGCCAGCAGTCCCTGGGGACTAGCGGGAGTTGCAGATACGCAGTATTTT
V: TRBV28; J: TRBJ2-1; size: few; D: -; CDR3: CASSLGDRDEQFF; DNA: TGTGCCAGCAGTTTGGGGGATCGGGATGAGCAGTTCTTC
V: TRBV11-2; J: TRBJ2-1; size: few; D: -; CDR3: CASSSVRIFMQFF; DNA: TGTGCCAGCAGCTCGGTGCGAATTTTCATGCAGTTCTTC
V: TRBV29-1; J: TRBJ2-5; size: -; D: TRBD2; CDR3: CSVGLAEETQYF; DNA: TGCAGCGTGGGACTAGCGGAAGAGACCCAGTACTTC